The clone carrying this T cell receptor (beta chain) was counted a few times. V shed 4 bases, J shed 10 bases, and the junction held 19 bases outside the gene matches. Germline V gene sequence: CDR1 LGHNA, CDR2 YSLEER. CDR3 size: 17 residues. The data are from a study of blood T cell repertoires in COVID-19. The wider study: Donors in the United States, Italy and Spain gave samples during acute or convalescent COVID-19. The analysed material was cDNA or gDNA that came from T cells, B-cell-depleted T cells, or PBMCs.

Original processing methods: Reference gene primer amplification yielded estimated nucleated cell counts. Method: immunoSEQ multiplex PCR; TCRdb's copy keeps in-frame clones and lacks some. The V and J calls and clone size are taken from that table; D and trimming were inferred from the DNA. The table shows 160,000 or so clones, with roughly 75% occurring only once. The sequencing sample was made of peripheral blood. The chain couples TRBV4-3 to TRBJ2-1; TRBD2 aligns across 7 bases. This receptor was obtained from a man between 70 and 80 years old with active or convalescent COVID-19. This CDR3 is CASSPSLAGTPLSEQFF. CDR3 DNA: TGCGCCAGCAGCCCCTCCTTAGCGGGTACGCCTCTGAGCGAGCAGTTCTTC.